This T cell receptor beta chain was profiled in a study of blood T cells in healthy people across ages. Study in general: Through template switching, about one barcoded beta molecule was captured per two T cells, as measured in model experiments.

Regarding the study as a whole: With naive T cell percentage, TCR beta diversity showed a strong correlation.

Germline trimming cut 5 bases from V and 7 bases from J; bases unmatched to any gene: 7. Germline V gene sequence: CDR1 SGHAT, CDR2 FQNNGV. CDR3 length: 16 amino acids. A sample-barcoded 5' primer and a J-beta primer mix were used in a second PCR of about 7 to 12 cycles. Every cDNA molecule carried a tag from a template-switch adaptor bearing 12 random nucleotides. Sequencing yielded, for each sample, at least 3 million paired-end reads carrying CDR3. TCRdb reanalysed the 5' RACE reads using MiXCR and keeps one entry per CDR3 protein. The repertoire includes 1.5 million to 2 million distinct CDR3 sequences, roughly a third of them detected once, and around 10% sits in the top ten. Only a few counts were recorded for this clonotype. What it binds is not known.

The origin of this receptor is a woman in her twenties or thirties in good health. The chain carries TRBV11-2 and TRBJ2-1, with TRBD2 identical over 14 bases. The source material was blood. The CDR3 sequence is CASSKGLAGAENEQFF. The CDR3 nucleotides read TGTGCCAGCAGCAAGGGACTAGCGGGAGCAGAAAATGAGCAGTTCTTC.